This TCR beta chain was obtained from a study of neoadjuvant anti-PD-1 for oral cavity cancer. Generated by immunoSEQ multiplex PCR, the TCRdb table keeps only in-frame clones and is missing some. The sample lists under 20,000 clones, about 66% occurring once. This TCR was recovered from a person between 40 and 79 years old with oral cavity squamous cell carcinoma. The sample here was PBMCs, taken before nivolumab (anti-PD-1) treatment.

The CDR3 DNA reads TGTGCCTGGAGTATCCTCTACTATGGCTACACCTTC. Its protein product is CAWSILYYGYTF. The rearrangement joins TRBV30 to TRBJ1-2; D gene uncertain. The CDR3 totals 12 residues. The V gene's germline CDR1 is GTSNPN and CDR2 SVGIG (reference sequence). V was shortened by 2 bases and J by 3 bases, with 7 bases between the two germline ends.